This entry describes one T cell receptor beta chain. What it binds is not known. The record originates from a study of persistence of HIV-infected CD4 T cells. The immunoSEQ assay was version 4, run in survey mode. Only in-frame clones appear in the TCRdb table, and some are missing; sequencing was by immunoSEQ multiplex PCR. The sample has about 36,000 clones; roughly 84% are singletons. Overlapping HIV-1 Gag 15-mer peptides at 0.85 to 1 ug per peptide per mL were used. CD40L-negative CD69-negative CD45RO-high memory CD4+ T cells were sorted as populations depleted of antigen-responding cells. The sequences come from cultured CD4+ T cells from PBMCs, collected from a patient who received antiretroviral therapy. This clonotype was obtained from an adult with HIV. The donor label of this sample is uncertain.

The CDR3 spells CASSSATTGTRYEQFF. The CDR3 coding sequence is TGTGCCAGCAGCTCCGCTACTACCGGGACTAGGTATGAGCAGTTCTTC. The gene calls are TRBV5-4 and TRBJ2-1; 8 bases agree with TRBD2. The CDR3 has 16 amino acids. V shed 3 bases, J shed 8 bases, and the junction held 13 bases outside the gene matches. Germline V gene data show CDR1 as SGHNT and CDR2 as YYREEE (reference sequence).